These 16 T cell receptor beta chains were all obtained from the same sample, sequenced in a study of T cells in Graves' hyperthyroidism and ophthalmopathy. Using RNA transcripts as the source, TCR beta CDR3 regions were amplified. HTBI primers drove first-round RT-PCR of the TCR CDR3. MiXCR, run by TCRdb on the multiplex PCR reads, gives a single entry per CDR3 protein. This table holds some 700,000 distinct CDR3 sequences, 15% to 20% found once. Sequencing was done on a sample of blood. The receptors were sampled from a man aged 50-60 years with Graves' hyperthyroidism.

This clonotype was recorded a few times. The rearrangement links TRBV20-1 to TRBJ2-7; D is perhaps TRBD1 (5 bases). The ends were cut back, 3 bases at V and 1 base at J, with 16 bases in the middle. The CDR3 runs 15 residues. Germline V CDR1 and CDR2: DFQATT, SNEGSKA (reference sequence). The CDR3 DNA reads TGCAGTGCTAGTAGGACGGACGGACAATCCTACGAGCAGTACTTC. Encoded protein: CSASRTDGQSYEQYF.

V is TRBV7-9 and J is TRBJ2-3, with 14 bases aligning to TRBD2. From germline, CDR1 is SEHNR and CDR2 FQNEAQ (reference sequence). CDR3 length: 16 amino acids. V lost 5 bases and J lost 4; bases outside the gene matches: 5. The CDR3 nucleotides read TGTGCCAGCAGCCCACCGGGACTAGCGGGAGCAGATACGCAGTATTTT. Amino acids: CASSPPGLAGADTQYF.

The table lists this clonotype with many counts. The genes are TRBV11-2 and TRBJ2-7, with D perhaps given as TRBD1 or TRBD2 (5 bases each). The CDR3 consists of 15 residues. Per germline, CDR1 SGHAT and CDR2 FQNNGV. The ends were cut back, 4 bases at V and 1 base at J, with 14 bases in the middle. DNA of the CDR3: TGTGCCAGCAGCTCCACTCGGGGCAGATCCTACGAGCAGTACTTC. Translating it yields CASSSTRGRSYEQYF.

This clonotype was observed many times. J is TRBJ2-1 and V is TRBV12-3 or TRBV12-4, with 8 bases fitting TRBD1. Germline trimming cut 6 bases from V and 7 bases from J; bases unmatched to any gene: 11. The CDR3 spans 15 residues. As DNA, the CDR3 is TGTGCCAGCAGGGTAGGACAGGGCCTAGGGAATGAGCAGTTCTTC. This codes for CASRVGQGLGNEQFF.

This clonotype appeared many times. The chain links TRBV28 to TRBJ2-1; 10 bases match TRBD2. The CDR3 length is 15 residues. CDR1 and CDR2 from the germline V gene are MDHEN and SYDVKM. Germline trimming cut 5 bases from V and 6 bases from J; bases unmatched to any gene: 7. CDR3 amino acids: CASSPLAGAVNEQFF. In nucleotides, the CDR3 is TGTGCCAGCAGTCCGCTAGCGGGAGCGGTCAATGAGCAGTTCTTC.

This clonotype has a handful of counts. The chain employs TRBV3-1 and TRBJ1-5; D is undetermined. The ends were cut back, 1 base at V and 6 bases at J, with 7 bases in the middle. The CDR3 consists of 13 residues. Germline CDR1 and CDR2: LGHDT and YNNKEL (reference sequence). The CDR3 sequence is CASSQGGSQPQHF. CDR3 sequence (DNA): TGTGCCAGCAGCCAAGGAGGTAGTCAGCCCCAGCATTTT. Drawing the rest from reference TRBV3-1 and TRBJ1-5, the complete variable domain is DTAVSQTPKYLVTQMGNDKSIKCEQNLGHDTMYWYKQDSKKFLKIMFSYNNKELIINETVPNRFSPKSPDKAHLNLHINSLELGDSAVYFCASSQGGSQPQHFGDGTRLSIL.

This clonotype was detected ten times or more. A read error may account for a junction end that differs from germline. The chain couples TRBV7-7 to TRBJ2-2, with 8 positions matching TRBD1. The CDR3 covers 15 residues. Per germline, CDR1 SSHAT and CDR2 FNYEAQ (reference sequence). The CDR3 DNA reads TGTGCTAGCAGCCCAGGGGGCTCATCCACCGGGGAGCTGTTTTTT. It is translated as CASSPGGSSTGELFF.

Regarding this clonotype: One end of the junction does not line up with germline, which may come from a read error. This chain links TRBV5-6 with TRBJ2-7; 7 nucleotides match TRBD1. This CDR3 has 15 amino acids. Germline V gene lookup returns CDR1 SGHDT and CDR2 YYEEEE. The chain's CDR3 is CASSPDGTVFYDQYF. Here the CDR3 DNA reads TGTGCCAGCAGCCCTGACGGGACAGTTTTCTACGATCAGTACTTC.

About this clonotype itself: A much larger clone differs from this one at a single base, so this may be a read error. This sequence joins TRBV27 and TRBJ1-1, with D tentatively TRBD1 (5 bases). V lost 10 bases and J lost 0, with 15 bases in between. The CDR3 totals 14 residues. CDR1 is MNHEY and CDR2 is SMNVEV in the germline V gene (reference sequence). The CDR3 here is CANTGYSMNTEAFF. The CDR3 nucleotides are TGTGCCAACACAGGATATTCCATGAACACTGAAGCTTTCTTT.

This chain links TRBV16 with TRBJ1-5; 7 nucleotides align to TRBD1. This CDR3 is 15 amino acids long. In germline, CDR1 is KGHSY, CDR2 FQNENV. The V segment lost 2 bases and the J segment 6 bases; nucleotides outside the gene matches: 7. CDR3 in DNA: TGTGCCAGCAGCCAAATGGTTGACAGGGCTCAGCCCCAGCATTTT. Protein sequence: CASSQMVDRAQPQHF.

This clonotype has just one count. The chain combines TRBV9 with TRBJ2-3; possible D gene TRBD2, 6 bases. Trimming shortened V by 4 bases and J by 3 bases, and 18 bases separated the two germline ends. The germline V gene encodes CDR1 SGDLS and CDR2 YYNGEE. This CDR3 has 16 residues. CDR3 sequence reads: CASSSGTSRGTDTQYF. The CDR3 coding sequence is TGTGCCAGCAGCTCAGGGACCTCTCGGGGGACAGATACGCAGTATTTT.

This clonotype turned up a few times. This chain uses TRBV9 with TRBJ2-5; weak D call: TRBD2 (6 bases). Germline V CDR1 and CDR2: SGDLS, YYNGEE. The CDR3 consists of 16 residues. Trimming removed 7 bases at V and 2 bases at J, with 21 bases between. The CDR3 DNA is TGTGCCAGCTCCAAGAGGGGTAGCGGAGTACAAGAGACCCAGTACTTC. Translation gives CASSKRGSGVQETQYF.

This clonotype was observed many times. This rearrangement joins TRBV10-2 to TRBJ2-7; the D gene could be TRBD1 or TRBD2 (5 bases each). Trimming cost V 7 bases and J 4 bases, with 23 bases left between them. This CDR3 is built from 16 residues. From germline, CDR1 is WSHSY and CDR2 SAAADI. CDR3 loop: CASMSWERKGRYEQYF. The DNA for the CDR3 is TGCGCCAGCATGTCGTGGGAAAGGAAGGGGAGATACGAGCAGTACTTC.

This clonotype has more than one count but fewer than ten. The chain recombines TRBV3-1 with TRBJ1-4; D perhaps matches TRBD1 (5 bases). Germline lookup yields CDR1 LGHDT and CDR2 YNNKEL (reference sequence). The CDR3 consists of 18 residues. The V end lost 1 base, the J end lost 0 bases, and 15 bases lay between the germline ends. CDR3 amino acids: CASSQVGGRRSTNEKLFF. In nucleotides, the CDR3 is TGTGCCAGCAGCCAAGTTGGGGGGAGGAGATCAACTAATGAAAAACTGTTTTTT.

This clonotype was seen at least ten times. This chain uses TRBV28 with TRBJ2-5, with D uncertain. The CDR3 totals 15 residues. Trimming stripped 6 bases from V and 8 bases from J, with 22 bases between. The germline V gene encodes CDR1 MDHEN and CDR2 SYDVKM. The CDR3 protein is CASSQMTLRGRTQYF. As DNA, the CDR3 is TGTGCCAGCAGCCAAATGACTCTTCGTGGGCGAACCCAGTACTTC.

This chain joins TRBV5-1 and TRBJ1-4; 7 nucleotides match TRBD1. The CDR3 has 13 residues. The germline CDR1 and CDR2 sequences are SGHRS and YFSETQ. The junction had 5 bases not matched to a gene; V was cut back by 4 bases and J by 8 bases. CDR3: CASSQRTGEKLFF. CDR3 coding DNA: TGCGCCAGCAGCCAAAGGACAGGCGAAAAACTGTTTTTT.